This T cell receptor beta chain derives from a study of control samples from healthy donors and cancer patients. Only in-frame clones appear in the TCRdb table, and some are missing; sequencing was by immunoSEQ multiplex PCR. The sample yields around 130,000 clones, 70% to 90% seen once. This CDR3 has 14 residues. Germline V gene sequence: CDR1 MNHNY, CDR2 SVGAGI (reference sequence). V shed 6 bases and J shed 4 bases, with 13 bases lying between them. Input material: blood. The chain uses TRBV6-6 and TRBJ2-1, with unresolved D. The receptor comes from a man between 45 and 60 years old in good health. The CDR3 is CASRVVGDYNEQFF. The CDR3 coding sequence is TGTGCCAGCAGAGTAGTGGGTGATTACAATGAGCAGTTCTTC.